This entry lists 30 T cell receptor beta chains sequenced from one sample in a study of T cell responses to AZD1222 COVID-19 vaccine. TCRdb's table, derived via immunoSEQ multiplex PCR, lists solely in-frame clones and lacks some. Altogether around 130,000 clones are present, about 86% being singletons, with the ten largest covering roughly an eighth. The sequencing here drew on peripheral blood, taken on day 0 of AZD1222 vaccination. The receptor source for this set is an adult in good health.

The V and J genes are TRBV5-5 and TRBJ2-1; possible D gene TRBD1, 6 bases. The CDR3 contains 13 residues. Germline V lookup: CDR1 SGHKS, CDR2 YYEKEE (reference sequence). V gave up 2 bases and J gave up 5 bases, with 8 bases separating them. CDR3 sequence: CASSLNRDNEQFF. The CDR3, as DNA: TGTGCCAGCAGCTTAAACAGGGACAATGAGCAGTTCTTC.

This clone was counted once. This chain uses TRBV6-5 with TRBJ1-6, with TRBD1 identical over 10 bases. There are 15 residues in the CDR3. V trimming: 5 bases; J trimming: 8 bases; junction bases outside the gene matches: 6. Germline V gene lookup returns CDR1 MNHEY and CDR2 SVGAGI. CDR3 region: CASSPPGQGHSPLHF. CDR3 DNA: TGTGCCAGCAGTCCTCCGGGACAGGGGCATTCACCCCTCCACTTT.

The J gene is TRBJ1-1, the V gene TRBV19; no clear D gene. The V gene lost 5 bases and the J gene lost 1 base, with 14 bases spanning the gap. The CDR3 has 15 amino acids. Germline CDR1 LNHDA, CDR2 SQIVND (reference sequence). The CDR3 DNA reads TGTGCCAGTAGTCGTTCACCTGGAGGGAACACTGAAGCTTTCTTT. Protein product: CASSRSPGGNTEAFF.

J is TRBJ2-7 and V is TRBV5-1, with TRBD2 matching 15 bases. This CDR3 comprises 19 residues. The V gene's germline CDR1 is SGHRS and CDR2 YFSETQ. The V and J ends lost 4 bases and 6 bases, in that order; junction bases with no gene match: 17. In nucleotides, the CDR3 is TGCGCCAGCAGCGAAAACCCCCAAGGACTAGCGGGAGGGCTCACCGAGCAGTACTTC. Encoded protein: CASSENPQGLAGGLTEQYF.

This clone has just one count. The rearrangement links TRBV7-8 to TRBJ2-1, with 10 bases that match TRBD2. The CDR3 is made up of 15 amino acids. In germline, CDR1 is SGHVS, CDR2 FQNEAQ. V shed 6 bases, J shed 8 bases, and the junction held 10 bases outside the gene matches. The CDR3 sequence: CASSLTSGVRYEQFF. The CDR3 nucleotides read TGTGCCAGCAGTCTAACTAGCGGGGTTCGGTATGAGCAGTTCTTC.

This clone has more than one count but fewer than ten. V and J are TRBV5-6 and TRBJ2-3; TRBD2 agrees at 8 bases. The CDR3 contains 15 residues. After removal of 4 bases from V and 1 base from J, the junction contained 5 bases not matched to a gene. CDR1 and CDR2 (germline): SGHDT, YYEEEE. The CDR3 loop is CASSRPSGRTDTQYF. The CDR3 DNA reads as TGTGCCAGCAGCCGCCCTAGCGGGCGCACAGATACGCAGTATTTT.

The chain employs TRBV28 and TRBJ2-3, with TRBD2 matching over 14 bases. The CDR3 runs to 19 residues. J was trimmed by 2 bases and V by 6 bases; bases with no gene match: 13. CDR1 and CDR2 from the germline V gene are MDHEN and SYDVKM. CDR3 sequence (DNA): TGTGCCAGCAGCAAACCGGGACTAGCGGGAGCACTAGTCACAGATACGCAGTATTTT. This sequence encodes CASSKPGLAGALVTDTQYF.

The J gene is TRBJ1-1, the V gene TRBV11-1, with 7 positions matching TRBD1. The CDR3 totals 16 residues. CDR1 and CDR2 (germline): SGHAT, FQDESV (reference sequence). The junction had 12 bases not matched to a gene; V was cut back by 5 bases and J by 3 bases. In nucleotides, the CDR3 is TGTGCCAGCAGCCCCGACAGGGTAGGGGCGCACACTGAAGCTTTCTTT. Amino acids: CASSPDRVGAHTEAFF.

The J gene is TRBJ2-7, the V gene TRBV10-2; D call uncertain. The V end was cut by 3 bases, the J end by 2 bases, with 11 bases between. The CDR3 extends over 14 amino acids. Germline V gene data show CDR1 as WSHSY and CDR2 as SAAADI. CDR3 protein: CASSEGHMTYEQYF. Here the CDR3 DNA reads TGCGCCAGCAGTGAAGGCCACATGACCTACGAGCAGTACTTC.

This chain connects TRBV2 to TRBJ1-1; 7 bases are a match to TRBD1. The CDR3 runs 12 residues. CDR1 is SNHLY, CDR2 FYNNEI, per germline. Trimming removed 3 bases from V and 11 bases from J; junction bases left unmatched: 6. CDR3 sequence: CASSERGLEAFF. The DNA of the CDR3 is TGTGCCAGCAGTGAGAGGGGGCTGGAGGCTTTCTTT.

The chain joins TRBV6-4 to TRBJ1-2; tentative D call: TRBD1 (6 bases). CDR1 is MRHNA, CDR2 SNTAGT, per germline. V was shortened by 0 bases and J by 1 base, with 12 bases between the two germline ends. CDR3 length: 16 amino acids. The CDR3 nucleotides read TGTGCCAGCAGTGACTCGGAGGGGGGGATTAACTATGGCTACACCTTC. This encodes CASSDSEGGINYGYTF.

This clone turned up a few times. This chain connects TRBV5-4 to TRBJ1-1, with a possible D match to TRBD1 (5 bases). Germline V CDR1 and CDR2: SGHNT, YYREEE (reference sequence). This CDR3 is built from 17 residues. The ends were cut back, 0 bases at V and 1 base at J, with 16 bases in the middle. The CDR3 here is CASSLGGGLHQNTEAFF. In DNA form, the CDR3 reads TGTGCCAGCAGCTTGGGGGGGGGATTACACCAGAACACTGAAGCTTTCTTT.

In regard to this clone: Other DNA sequences within the sample encode an identical CDR3. For the CDR3, the DNA is TGTGCCAGCTCACCACGTGGGGGGAACACTGAAGCTTTCTTT. It translates to CASSPRGGNTEAFF. V usage is TRBV18 and J usage is TRBJ1-1; possibly TRBD1 for D (5 bases). V lost 1 base to trimming and J lost 1 base, with 7 bases between them. CDR3 length: 14 amino acids. CDR1 and CDR2 from the germline V gene are KGHSH and LQKENI.

The rearrangement links TRBV5-1 to TRBJ1-3, with a tentative D call TRBD1 (5 bases). Germline V gene sequence: CDR1 SGHRS, CDR2 YFSETQ. This CDR3 region has 13 residues. Trimming took off 8 bases at V and 2 bases at J, with 11 bases between the two ends. In DNA form, the CDR3 reads TGCGCCAGTTACGGGGGTACTGGAAACACCATATATTTT. Its translation: CASYGGTGNTIYF.

The chain carries TRBV5-1 and TRBJ2-7; the D gene is possibly TRBD1 (6 bases). V was clipped by 0 bases and J by 3 bases, with 7 bases between them. The CDR3 consists of 13 residues. The germline CDR1 and CDR2 sequences are SGHRS and YFSETQ. CDR3 in amino acids: CASSLGTVYEQYF. As DNA, the CDR3 is TGCGCCAGCAGCTTGGGGACAGTCTACGAGCAGTACTTC.

This rearrangement joins TRBV7-8 to TRBJ1-2; D is unclear. CDR1 and CDR2 (germline): SGHVS, FQNEAQ. V was shortened by 2 bases and J by 4 bases, with 17 bases between the two germline ends. CDR3 length equals 16 residues. DNA of the CDR3: TGTGCCAGCAGCTTAAATGAACAGCAAGTTAGCTATGGCTACACCTTC. This translates into CASSLNEQQVSYGYTF.

The chain has TRBV27 and TRBJ1-3; a weak D match, TRBD1 (5 bases). This CDR3 is 14 amino acids long. Germline V CDR1 and CDR2: MNHEY, SMNVEV (reference sequence). Trimming stripped 5 bases from V and 3 bases from J, with 11 bases between. The CDR3 nucleotides read TGTGCCAGCAGTCTAGCAGGGTTTGGAAACACCATATATTTT. Translating it yields CASSLAGFGNTIYF.

The chain combines TRBV7-9 with TRBJ1-6, with TRBD1 as a possible D gene (6 bases). Germline-derived CDR1 and CDR2 are SEHNR and FQNEAQ (reference sequence). V gave up 2 bases and J gave up 5 bases, with 13 bases separating them. The CDR3 totals 16 residues. The CDR3 is CASSLTGAPDNSPLHF. The CDR3, as DNA: TGTGCCAGCAGCTTAACGGGGGCGCCCGATAATTCACCCCTCCACTTT.

The chain is built from TRBV5-4 and TRBJ2-5, with 9 nucleotides matching TRBD2. Germline assignment: CDR1 SGHNT and CDR2 YYREEE (reference sequence). Unmatched junction bases numbered 10, after V lost 4 bases and J lost 3 bases. CDR3 length equals 16 residues. The CDR3 DNA reads as TGTGCCAGCAGCATACGGGTGGGACTAGCAAAAGAGACCCAGTACTTC. Its translation: CASSIRVGLAKETQYF.

V is TRBV5-6 and J is TRBJ1-1, with a possible D match to TRBD1 (6 bases). The ends were cut back, 2 bases at V and 5 bases at J, with 13 bases in the middle. The germline V gene has CDR1 SGHDT and CDR2 YYEEEE. This CDR3 has 14 amino acids. The CDR3 DNA sequence: TGTGCCAGCAGCTTAAGGGGGAGGGTGACTGAAGCTTTCTTT. Amino acid sequence: CASSLRGRVTEAFF.

This rearrangement joins TRBV5-4 to TRBJ2-1; 8 positions match TRBD2. J lost 1 base, V lost 4 bases, and 7 bases had no gene match. The CDR3 runs 16 residues. Germline V CDR1 and CDR2: SGHNT, YYREEE (reference sequence). The CDR3 is CASSPGGAGSYNEQFF. CDR3 in DNA: TGTGCCAGCAGCCCCGGGGGGGCCGGTTCCTACAATGAGCAGTTCTTC.

The genes are TRBV5-4 and TRBJ1-1; a possible D gene is TRBD1 (6 bases). Germline lookup yields CDR1 SGHNT and CDR2 YYREEE (reference sequence). The CDR3 sequence is 14 residues long. The V gene lost 0 bases and the J gene lost 1 base, with 7 bases spanning the gap. The CDR3 nucleotides are TGTGCCAGCAGCTTGGACAGGGCGAACACTGAAGCTTTCTTT. It yields the protein CASSLDRANTEAFF.

The rearrangement uses TRBV7-6 and TRBJ1-5; no firm D call. The CDR3 runs to 13 residues. The V end lost 1 base, the J end lost 7 bases, and 8 bases lay between the germline ends. The germline gives CDR1 SGHVS, CDR2 FNYEAQ. The CDR3 protein is CASSLGQLQPQHF. CDR3 nucleotide sequence: TGTGCCAGCAGCTTAGGCCAGTTGCAGCCCCAGCATTTT.

This chain joins TRBV7-9 and TRBJ2-7; unclear D gene. Germline V gives CDR1 SEHNR, CDR2 FQNEAQ (reference sequence). The V end was cut by 2 bases, the J end by 2 bases, with 10 bases between. This CDR3 is built from 14 residues. CDR3 bases: TGTGCCAGCAGCTTAAACGACGGTCCCTACGAGCAGTACTTC. The encoded protein is CASSLNDGPYEQYF.

The chain recombines TRBV10-3 with TRBJ1-1; no clear D gene. V lost 6 bases and J lost 4, with 12 bases in between. Germline V gene lookup returns CDR1 ENHRY and CDR2 SYGVKD. The CDR3 has 13 residues. The CDR3 loop reads CAIRAPPGTEAFF. The CDR3 bases are TGTGCCATCAGGGCCCCACCGGGCACTGAAGCTTTCTTT.

The J gene is TRBJ1-1, the V gene TRBV5-1, with 8 positions matching TRBD1. Germline trimming cut 2 bases from V and 4 bases from J; bases unmatched to any gene: 1. Germline values: CDR1 SGHRS, CDR2 YFSETQ. The CDR3 has 13 residues. CDR3 DNA: TGCGCCAGCAGCTTAGACAGGGGCACTGAAGCTTTCTTT. Protein: CASSLDRGTEAFF.

This clone was seen repeatedly, ten times or more. CDR3 loop: CASSPGLQDQETQYF. DNA for the CDR3: TGCGCCAGCAGCCCGGGACTACAGGACCAAGAGACCCAGTACTTC. The chain carries TRBV4-1 and TRBJ2-5; 7 positions match TRBD2. After removal of 4 bases from V and 0 bases from J, the junction contained 5 bases not matched to a gene. The CDR3 consists of 15 residues. The germline V gene has CDR1 MGHRA and CDR2 YSYEKL.

This chain joins TRBV5-5 and TRBJ1-4; TRBD1 agrees at 7 bases. Germline V gives CDR1 SGHKS, CDR2 YYEKEE (reference sequence). J was trimmed by 3 bases and V by 3 bases; bases with no gene match: 17. The CDR3 consists of 19 residues. The CDR3 sequence is CASSSTYSTGMGANEKLFF. Here the CDR3 DNA reads TGTGCCAGCAGCTCCACCTATTCGACAGGGATGGGTGCTAATGAAAAACTGTTTTTT.

Details on this clone: Different DNA sequences within this sample yield the same CDR3. The chain combines TRBV5-1 with TRBJ2-5; TRBD2 might be the D (6 bases). The CDR3 runs to 15 residues. Germline V CDR1 and CDR2: SGHRS, YFSETQ. Trimming took off 1 base at V and 1 base at J, with 11 bases between the two ends. The CDR3 is CASSLPRDFQETQYF. CDR3 coding DNA: TGCGCCAGCAGCTTGCCGAGGGACTTCCAAGAGACCCAGTACTTC.

J is TRBJ1-2 and V is TRBV2, with 8 bases identical to TRBD1. The germline V gene has CDR1 SNHLY and CDR2 FYNNEI. The CDR3 has 12 amino acids. V dropped 3 bases and J dropped 8; count of bases not matched to a gene: 2. CDR3 region: CASSDRGRGYTF. The CDR3 DNA is TGTGCCAGCAGTGACAGGGGGCGAGGCTACACCTTC.